A single sample gave rise to the 10 T cell receptor beta chains below, sequenced in a study of T cells in Graves' hyperthyroidism and ophthalmopathy. TCR beta CDR3 regions were amplified from RNA. The primer set for the first-round RT-PCR of the TCR CDR3 was HTBI. MiXCR was run by TCRdb on the multiplex PCR reads, yielding one entry per CDR3 protein. Of 300,000 to 450,000 distinct CDR3 sequences in the sample, less than 15% are singletons; the top ten hold around 9.2%. Sequenced material: blood. These receptors came from a woman aged 18-29 years with Graves' hyperthyroidism.

This clonotype was counted many times. The chain combines TRBV20-1 with TRBJ1-1; D is unresolved. The V end was cut by 0 bases, the J end by 1 base, with 6 bases between. Germline assignment: CDR1 DFQATT and CDR2 SNEGSKA (reference sequence). The CDR3 runs to 13 residues. This CDR3 is CSARDRENTEAFF. CDR3 DNA: TGCAGTGCTAGAGATCGAGAGAACACTGAAGCTTTCTTT.

This clonotype has ten or more counts. V and J are TRBV10-3 and TRBJ1-5; D not certain. The CDR3 is made up of 16 amino acids. The V and J ends lost 0 bases and 4 bases respectively, with 13 bases between them. Germline V CDR1 and CDR2: ENHRY, SYGVKD. CDR3 in amino acids: CAISESKPRSNQPQHF. The DNA for the CDR3 is TGTGCCATCAGTGAGTCGAAGCCACGGAGTAATCAGCCCCAGCATTTT.

This clonotype occurred many times. V usage is TRBV7-2 and J usage is TRBJ2-2; 12 positions match TRBD2. V was pared by 6 bases and J by 1 base, with 9 bases of the junction left unmatched. Per the germline V gene, CDR1 is SGHTA and CDR2 is FQGNSA. The CDR3 is made up of 18 amino acids. The CDR3 nucleotides read TGTGCCAGCAGATTGCGACTAGCGGGGGCCCAGAACACCGGGGAGCTGTTTTTT. Its protein product is CASRLRLAGAQNTGELFF.

The sample holds many counts of this clonotype. This sequence joins TRBV7-2 and TRBJ1-1, with no clear D. From germline, CDR1 is SGHTA and CDR2 FQGNSA. The germline V and J ends were trimmed by 1 base and 9 bases, with 15 bases remaining between them. This CDR3 is built from 14 residues. The CDR3 coding sequence is TGTGCCAGCAGCTTAGGAAGACATTTGGATAAAGCTTTCTTT. This codes for CASSLGRHLDKAFF. The whole variable domain, filled in from reference TRBV7-2 and TRBJ1-1, reads GAGVSQSPSNKVTEKGKDVELRCDPISGHTALYWYRQSLGQGLEFLIYFQGNSAPDKSGLPSDRFSAERTGGSVSTLTIQRTQQEDSAVYLCASSLGRHLDKAFFGQGTRLTVV.

The sample holds many counts of this clonotype. One end of the junction varies from germline; a read error may be responsible. The chain carries TRBV7-2 and TRBJ2-7, with TRBD2 identical over 10 bases. CDR1 and CDR2 from the germline V gene are SGHTA and FQGNSA. This CDR3 contains 15 residues. The CDR3 region is CASSLAGGGSYEQYF. As DNA, the CDR3 is TGTGCCAGCAGTTTAGCGGGAGGCGGTTCCTACGAGCAGTACTTC.

This clonotype was recorded a few times. The CDR3 reads CASSSPGQTDSPLHF. DNA of the CDR3: TGTGCCAGCAGCTCGCCGGGACAGACTGATTCACCCCTCCACTTT. The chain uses TRBV4-2 and TRBJ1-6; 7 bases align to TRBD1. The CDR3 is made up of 15 amino acids. From germline, CDR1 is LGHNA and CDR2 YNFKEQ. V was clipped by 5 bases and J by 8 bases; unmatched bases: 9.

This clonotype showed up many times. The chain uses TRBV28 and TRBJ1-5; a weak D match, TRBD1 (6 bases). The CDR3 spans 13 residues. V lost 7 bases and J lost 7, with 14 bases in between. Germline assignment: CDR1 MDHEN and CDR2 SYDVKM. CDR3 DNA: TGTGCCAGCAATACGCAGGGACAACAGCCCCAGCATTTT. Translating it yields CASNTQGQQPQHF.

This clonotype has at least ten counts. The genes are TRBV29-1 and TRBJ2-3; 7 positions match TRBD1. Per germline, CDR1 SQVTM and CDR2 ANQGSEA. V lost 7 bases to trimming and J lost 2 bases; unmatched junction nucleotides: 6. The CDR3 contains 13 residues. Here the CDR3 reads CSAIDRDTDTQYF. The CDR3 DNA reads as TGCAGCGCAATCGACAGGGACACAGATACGCAGTATTTT.

This clonotype was recorded many times. This sequence joins TRBV5-1 and TRBJ2-7; D remains unclear. The CDR3 spans 14 residues. With 0 bases removed from V and 4 bases from J, the gap between germline ends came to 11 bases. Germline CDR1 is SGHRS and CDR2 is YFSETQ. CDR3 DNA: TGCGCCAGCAGCTTGGGAAGGGTAGAGTACGAGCAGTACTTC. Its translation is CASSLGRVEYEQYF.

This chain connects TRBV20-1 to TRBJ2-7; 9 bases fit TRBD1. The CDR3 sequence is 13 residues long. The germline V gene encodes CDR1 DFQATT and CDR2 SNEGSKA (reference sequence). Unmatched junction bases numbered 9, after V lost 8 bases and J lost 4 bases. DNA for the CDR3: TGCAGTATGCCGGGACAGGGCTCTTACGAGCAGTACTTC. This encodes CSMPGQGSYEQYF.